This paragraph covers one TCR beta chain sequence. These data belong to a study of Ad26.COV2.S vaccination and SARS-CoV-2 variants. Germline assignment: CDR1 SEHNR and CDR2 FQNEAQ (reference sequence). The CDR3 has 12 residues. Trimming removed 6 bases from V and 7 bases from J, with 10 bases in between. This sample's treatment: around 19 received Ad26.COV2.S at low or high dose, single or two shots; a few received placebo; per-sample allocation not given. The samples were gathered on day 63 after the first injection of vaccine or placebo. Libraries were prepared by immunoSEQ multiplex PCR; TCRdb keeps only in-frame clonotypes and omits some of them. Among about 680,000 clones, 89% were seen once, and the ten largest hold approximately 1.5%.

The sample in question was peripheral blood, obtained in a trial of Ad26.COV2.S vaccine versus placebo. The TCR sequence derives from a person aged 18-65 years who received the Ad26.COV2.S COVID-19 vaccine or a placebo. The gene calls are TRBV7-9 and TRBJ2-1, with no clear D. This CDR3 is CASRSLRNEQFF. The CDR3 nucleotides read TGTGCCAGCAGATCCCTCAGGAATGAGCAGTTCTTC. The whole variable domain, remainder taken from reference TRBV7-9 and TRBJ2-1, is DTGVSQNPRHKITKRGQNVTFRCDPISEHNRLYWYRQTLGQGPEFLTYFQNEAQLEKSRLLSDRFSAERPKGSFSTLEIQRTEQGDSAMYLCASRSLRNEQFFGPGTRLTVL.